The 32 T cell receptor beta chains presented below share a single source sample, sequenced in a study of T-cell reconstitution after alpha-beta-depleted transplantation in children. The TCRbeta library was prepared with unique molecular identifiers. Each CDR3 protein is one row after TCRdb ran MiXCR on the PCR reads. Here the sample spans about 980,000 distinct CDR3 sequences, roughly 31% being singletons. The sequencing used PBMCs, mostly from graft donor cells, collected 360 days after TCRalphabeta/CD19-depleted stem cell transplant. These receptors came from a boy in the first two years of life who had a stem cell transplant for SCID, so the T cells may come from the graft donor.

The rearrangement uses TRBV6-5 and TRBJ2-3; possible D gene TRBD2, 6 bases. Germline CDR1 is MNHEY and CDR2 is SVGAGI. The V gene lost 5 bases and the J gene lost 6 bases, with 15 bases spanning the gap. The CDR3 loop spans 14 amino acids. For the CDR3, the DNA is TGTGCCAGCAGTCACGGGACTCTCGGGGATACGCAGTATTTT. This sequence encodes CASSHGTLGDTQYF.

The V and J genes are TRBV6-2 or TRBV6-3 and TRBJ2-7, with a weak D call TRBD1 (6 bases). Germline loops: CDR1 MNHEY, CDR2 SVGEGT. This CDR3 contains 13 residues. Trimming pared 6 bases from V and 4 bases from J, leaving 13 bases between. This CDR3 is CASRPDRKYEQYF. CDR3 nucleotides: TGTGCCAGCAGGCCCGACAGGAAATACGAGCAGTACTTC.

The chain is built from TRBV12-3 or TRBV12-4 and TRBJ2-1, with 8 bases that match TRBD1. Germline trimming cut 5 bases from V and 9 bases from J; bases unmatched to any gene: 12. The CDR3 extends over 15 amino acids. This CDR3 reads CASSLRTGLDAEQFF. CDR3 in DNA: TGTGCCAGCAGTCTACGGACAGGGCTTGACGCTGAGCAGTTCTTC.

The V gene is TRBV5-6, the J gene TRBJ2-5; tentative D call: TRBD1 (5 bases). Trimming took off 2 bases at V and 4 bases at J, with 12 bases between the two ends. Germline CDR1 reads SGHDT; CDR2 reads YYEEEE. The CDR3 covers 14 residues. The CDR3 sequence is CASSLLQGLETQYF. The CDR3 region has the DNA TGTGCCAGCAGCTTACTCCAGGGCCTAGAGACCCAGTACTTC.

This clonotype has only one observation. V gene TRBV13 combines with J gene TRBJ2-7; maybe TRBD1 (7 bases). The CDR3 is 14 amino acids. Trimming took 3 bases from V and 3 from J, leaving 12 bases between them. Germline assignment: CDR1 PRHDT and CDR2 FYEKMQ (reference sequence). This CDR3 reads CASSFRGESYEQYF. CDR3 DNA sequence: TGTGCCAGCAGCTTCAGGGGGGAAAGCTACGAGCAGTACTTC.

This clonotype was recorded a few times. The rearrangement joins TRBV10-2 to TRBJ1-1; no reliable D call. The CDR3 runs 12 residues. CDR1 is WSHSY and CDR2 is SAAADI in the germline V gene. The V end was cut by 3 bases, the J end by 7 bases, with 9 bases between. The CDR3 reads CASSDLRDEAFF. The CDR3 DNA reads TGCGCCAGCAGTGACTTGAGGGATGAAGCTTTCTTT.

V and J are TRBV7-2 and TRBJ1-2, with D maybe TRBD1 (5 bases). CDR1 is SGHTA and CDR2 is FQGNSA in the germline V gene. V shed 5 bases and J shed 5 bases, with 15 bases lying between them. The length of the CDR3 is 14 residues. This CDR3 is CASSPGQRSYGYTF. CDR3 nucleotides: TGTGCCAGCAGCCCGGGGCAGCGAAGTTATGGCTACACCTTC.

The J gene is TRBJ2-5, the V gene TRBV2; D is possibly TRBD2 (6 bases). The CDR3 is made up of 18 amino acids. The germline gives CDR1 SNHLY, CDR2 FYNNEI. Trimming cost V 1 base and J 2 bases, with 20 bases left between them. The CDR3 loop is CASSEVAGRGPKQETQYF. CDR3 bases: TGTGCCAGCAGTGAAGTGGCGGGGCGGGGACCGAAACAAGAGACCCAGTACTTC.

In this sample, this clonotype turned up a few times. The chain links TRBV15 to TRBJ1-5, with D maybe TRBD1 (6 bases). Germline-derived CDR1 and CDR2 are LNHNV and YYDKDF (reference sequence). The CDR3 sequence is 14 residues long. The V gene lost 6 bases and the J gene lost 4 bases, with 13 bases spanning the gap. The CDR3 region is CATRDSGENQPQHF. DNA of the CDR3: TGTGCCACCAGGGACAGTGGGGAAAATCAGCCCCAGCATTTT.

The genes are TRBV2 and TRBJ2-1, with 10 bases fitting TRBD1. The CDR3 covers 13 residues. V was pared by 5 bases and J by 6 bases, with 1 base of the junction left unmatched. Germline V lookup: CDR1 SNHLY, CDR2 FYNNEI. The CDR3 nucleotides read TGTGCCAGCAGTAGACAGGGGGCCAATGAGCAGTTCTTC. This gives the protein CASSRQGANEQFF.

There are a few counts of this clonotype. This chain connects TRBV5-1 to TRBJ1-3; 10 bases line up with TRBD1. Germline V gives CDR1 SGHRS, CDR2 YFSETQ. V gave up 8 bases and J gave up 3 bases; unmatched junction bases: 5. The CDR3 runs 14 residues. The CDR3 nucleotides are TGCGCCAGTAGACAGGGGGCTTATGGAAACACCATATATTTT. It translates to CASRQGAYGNTIYF.

Only a few counts were recorded for this clonotype. The gene calls are TRBV12-3 or TRBV12-4 and TRBJ2-2; D uncertain. V was pared by 3 bases and J by 8 bases, with 16 bases between. There are 15 residues in the CDR3. CDR3 sequence: CASSFIPGRAGELFF. As DNA, the CDR3 is TGTGCCAGCAGTTTCATCCCCGGAAGGGCTGGGGAGCTGTTTTTT.

This clonotype was seen a handful of times. V usage is TRBV6-1 and J usage is TRBJ1-1; 9 bases line up with TRBD1. CDR1 and CDR2 (germline): MNHNS, SASEGT. Unmatched junction bases numbered 7, after V lost 7 bases and J lost 4 bases. The CDR3 runs 14 residues. DNA for the CDR3: TGTGCCAGCATGAGGACAGGGGTCGGCACTGAAGCTTTCTTT. Protein sequence: CASMRTGVGTEAFF.

The chain joins TRBV3-1 to TRBJ2-4; the match to TRBD1 covers 8 bases. Germline V CDR1 and CDR2: LGHDT, YNNKEL (reference sequence). The J segment lost 2 bases and the V segment lost 5 bases, leaving 5 bases of the junction unmatched. The length of the CDR3 is 15 residues. In DNA form, the CDR3 reads TGTGCCAGCAGCATACGACAGGGGTCCAAAAACATTCAGTACTTC. It encodes CASSIRQGSKNIQYF.

The V and J genes are TRBV5-6 and TRBJ2-7, with a tentative D call TRBD1 (7 bases). CDR1 and CDR2 (germline): SGHDT, YYEEEE. V lost 7 bases to trimming and J lost 1 base, with 18 bases between them. CDR3 length equals 15 residues. In DNA, the CDR3 is TGTGCCAGCTGCCGGGGGTTGACAGGGTCCTACGAGCAGTACTTC. Its translation: CASCRGLTGSYEQYF.

V and J are TRBV15 and TRBJ2-5; D tentatively fits TRBD1 or TRBD2 (6 bases each). V was shortened by 0 bases and J by 5 bases, with 16 bases between the two germline ends. The CDR3 is made up of 16 amino acids. CDR1 LNHNV and CDR2 YYDKDF come from the germline V gene (reference sequence). CDR3 sequence reads: CATSRDWVRGRETQYF. In DNA, the CDR3 is TGTGCCACCAGCAGAGATTGGGTGAGGGGGAGGGAGACCCAGTACTTC. Combining the CDR3 with reference TRBV15 and TRBJ2-5 gives the whole variable domain DAMVIQNPRYQVTQFGKPVTLSCSQTLNHNVMYWYQQKSSQAPKLLFHYYDKDFNNEADTPDNFQSRRPNTSFCFLDIRSPGLGDTAMYLCATSRDWVRGRETQYFGPGTRLLVL.

The chain links TRBV3-1 to TRBJ2-2; D unclear. The germline V and J ends were trimmed by 0 bases and 7 bases, with 12 bases remaining between them. The CDR3 loop spans 15 amino acids. Per the germline V gene, CDR1 is LGHDT and CDR2 is YNNKEL (reference sequence). Here the CDR3 DNA reads TGTGCCAGCAGCCAAGATCACGGCCGGCTCGGGGAGCTGTTTTTT. Residues: CASSQDHGRLGELFF.

About this clonotype itself: One base away lies a much larger clone, so this may be a sequencing read error. The rearrangement uses TRBV20-1 and TRBJ2-5; D is tentatively TRBD1 or TRBD2 (5 bases each). The length of the CDR3 is 12 residues. In germline, CDR1 is DFQATT, CDR2 SNEGSKA (reference sequence). V was trimmed by 3 bases and J by 0 bases, leaving 5 bases between them. The DNA for the CDR3 is TGCAGTGCTAGGGGACACCAAGAGACCCAGTACTTC. Translating it yields CSARGHQETQYF.

The chain recombines TRBV11-2 with TRBJ2-6; D might be TRBD1 (6 bases). V was trimmed by 5 bases and J by 2 bases, leaving 10 bases between them. This CDR3 region has 15 residues. CDR1 is SGHAT, CDR2 FQNNGV, per germline. CDR3 sequence reads: CASSAYRAGANVLTF. As DNA, the CDR3 is TGTGCCAGCAGCGCCTACAGGGCTGGGGCCAACGTCCTGACTTTC.

There are a few counts of this clonotype. The chain has TRBV11-2 and TRBJ2-7, with D perhaps matching TRBD2 (6 bases). The germline V and J ends were trimmed by 4 bases and 2 bases, with 12 bases remaining between them. Germline CDR1 reads SGHAT; CDR2 reads FQNNGV. This CDR3 spans 14 amino acids. The CDR3 DNA sequence: TGTGCCAGCAGCTGGGTGGGGAGGCCCTACGAGCAGTACTTC. This translates into CASSWVGRPYEQYF. The whole variable domain, remainder taken from reference TRBV11-2 and TRBJ2-7, is EAGVAQSPRYKIIEKRQSVAFWCNPISGHATLYWYQQILGQGPKLLIQFQNNGVVDDSQLPKDRFSAERLKGVDSTLKIQPAKLEDSAVYLCASSWVGRPYEQYFGPGTRLTVT.

The chain employs TRBV11-2 and TRBJ2-5; tentative D call: TRBD2 (6 bases). Trimming shortened V by 5 bases and J by 5 bases, and 18 bases separated the two germline ends. This CDR3 has 15 amino acids. CDR1 is SGHAT and CDR2 is FQNNGV in the germline V gene. This CDR3 reads CASSQAPSVGETQYF. The CDR3 nucleotides are TGTGCCAGCAGCCAGGCCCCTAGCGTCGGGGAGACCCAGTACTTC.

Only a few counts were recorded for this clonotype. The chain is built from TRBV7-2 and TRBJ2-3; 9 bases fit TRBD2. Losses at the gene ends were 2 bases for V and 13 bases for J; bases not matched to a gene: 4. Germline CDR1 reads SGHTA; CDR2 reads FQGNSA. The CDR3 is 12 residues long. This CDR3 reads CASSLRVAGEYF. The CDR3 DNA reads as TGTGCCAGCAGCTTAAGGGTAGCGGGGGAGTATTTT.

The table lists this clonotype with a count of one. J is TRBJ2-6 and V is TRBV4-2; D is possibly TRBD2 (6 bases). Germline CDR1 reads LGHNA; CDR2 reads YNFKEQ. V was shortened by 2 bases and J by 2 bases, with 19 bases between the two germline ends. The CDR3 contains 19 residues. The CDR3 reads CASSQSDGREGPGANVLTF. CDR3 nucleotides: TGTGCCAGCAGCCAATCCGACGGGAGAGAGGGGCCTGGGGCCAACGTCCTGACTTTC.

The chain is built from TRBV7-9 and TRBJ2-3; D is unclear. The V end lost 1 base, the J end lost 6 bases, and 11 bases lay between the germline ends. This CDR3 has 14 residues. Germline V gene lookup returns CDR1 SEHNR and CDR2 FQNEAQ (reference sequence). The CDR3 DNA reads as TGTGCCAGCAGCTTAGGCCGCGTGGGGGATACGCAGTATTTT. It encodes CASSLGRVGDTQYF.

This clonotype was seen ten or more times. The chain recombines TRBV4-3 with TRBJ1-2; D is possibly TRBD1 (5 bases). Between the trimmed V and J ends, which lost 1 base and 2 bases, there was a span of 8 bases. The CDR3 contains 14 residues. Germline V gives CDR1 LGHNA, CDR2 YSLEER. The CDR3, as DNA: TGCGCCAGCAGCCAAGTCCAGGGAAACTATGGCTACACCTTC. This sequence encodes CASSQVQGNYGYTF.

This clonotype has just a few counts. J is TRBJ2-1 and V is TRBV21-1. TRBV21-1 is classified as a pseudogene. The length of the CDR3 is 12 residues. The chain's CDR3 is CASSKARGEQFF. CDR3 nucleotide sequence: TGTGCCAGCAGCAAAGCGCGGGGTGAGCAGTTCTTC.

This sequence joins TRBV5-1 and TRBJ1-1; TRBD1 agrees at 7 bases. The CDR3 contains 14 residues. Germline V gene sequence: CDR1 SGHRS, CDR2 YFSETQ. V dropped 2 bases and J dropped 8; count of bases not matched to a gene: 9. CDR3 protein: CASSFLSGQKEAFF. The CDR3 DNA reads as TGCGCCAGCAGCTTTTTATCGGGACAGAAGGAAGCTTTCTTT.

In this sample, this clonotype turned up many times. The CDR3 is CASSLFQDTEAFF. DNA for the CDR3: TGTGCCAGCAGCTTATTTCAGGACACTGAAGCTTTCTTT. The chain has TRBV7-9 and TRBJ1-1; D not resolved. The germline V and J ends were trimmed by 2 bases and 3 bases, with 7 bases remaining between them. Per germline, CDR1 SEHNR and CDR2 FQNEAQ (reference sequence). This CDR3 is built from 13 residues. The whole variable domain, filled in from reference TRBV7-9 and TRBJ1-1, reads DTGVSQNPRHKITKRGQNVTFRCDPISEHNRLYWYRQTLGQGPEFLTYFQNEAQLEKSRLLSDRFSAERPKGSFSTLEIQRTEQGDSAMYLCASSLFQDTEAFFGQGTRLTVV.

The chain has TRBV5-1 and TRBJ2-3, with 12 bases matching TRBD2. Germline lookup yields CDR1 SGHRS and CDR2 YFSETQ. The CDR3 contains 16 residues. The J segment lost 3 bases and the V segment lost 4 bases, leaving 6 bases of the junction unmatched. The CDR3 reads CASSQTSGGTTDTQYF. The CDR3 DNA follows: TGCGCCAGCAGCCAGACTAGCGGGGGCACGACAGATACGCAGTATTTT.

The chain links TRBV3-1 to TRBJ1-1; 8 bases align to TRBD1. V gave up 4 bases and J gave up 0 bases; unmatched junction bases: 10. The germline CDR1 and CDR2 sequences are LGHDT and YNNKEL (reference sequence). The CDR3 is made up of 17 amino acids. This CDR3 is CASSRDRDRSLNTEAFF. The CDR3 DNA is TGTGCCAGCAGCCGAGACCGGGACAGGAGCCTGAACACTGAAGCTTTCTTT.

The chain uses TRBV2 and TRBJ2-1; no definite D call. The V end lost 3 bases, the J end lost 2 bases, and 11 bases lay between the germline ends. Germline loops: CDR1 SNHLY, CDR2 FYNNEI. This CDR3 comprises 15 residues. CDR3: CASSELGFAYNEQFF. The CDR3 DNA reads TGTGCCAGCAGTGAGTTAGGGTTTGCCTACAATGAGCAGTTCTTC.

The rearrangement uses TRBV12-3 or TRBV12-4 and TRBJ2-2; the D gene is possibly TRBD1 (6 bases). This CDR3 is built from 14 residues. Trimming removed 1 base from V and 10 bases from J, with 13 bases in between. CDR3 sequence: CASSLGTALMELFF. CDR3 nucleotide sequence: TGTGCCAGCAGTTTAGGGACAGCCCTCATGGAGCTGTTTTTT.